These 24 T cell receptor beta chains were sequenced from one sample in a study of cytomegalovirus exposure and HLA in healthy donors. Data came from immunoSEQ multiplex PCR; TCRdb stores just in-frame clones and leaves some out. The sample consists of some 150,000 clones, 85% to 90% of them appearing once. The sequenced sample consisted of PBMCs. The receptors come from a woman aged 25 to 45 in good health and CMV-seropositive.

The chain is built from TRBV15 and TRBJ2-1; a possible D gene is TRBD2 (6 bases). The CDR3 has 17 amino acids. Germline V CDR1 and CDR2: LNHNV, YYDKDF (reference sequence). V gave up 3 bases and J gave up 5 bases, with 20 bases separating them. The CDR3 DNA is TGTGCCACCAGCAGGGCTTACGGGGACGGGGAGGACAATGAGCAGTTCTTC. This codes for CATSRAYGDGEDNEQFF.

The chain uses TRBV19 and TRBJ2-7, with TRBD1 identical over 11 bases. Germline V gene sequence: CDR1 LNHDA, CDR2 SQIVND (reference sequence). The ends lost 5 bases at V and 2 bases at J; junction bases unmatched: 2. The CDR3 sequence is 14 residues long. Here the CDR3 reads CASSGGQGAYEQYF. The CDR3 region has the DNA TGTGCCAGTAGTGGGGGACAGGGGGCCTACGAGCAGTACTTC. Filled out from reference TRBV19 and TRBJ2-7, the complete variable domain reads DGGITQSPKYLFRKEGQNVTLSCEQNLNHDAMYWYRQDPGQGLRLIYYSQIVNDFQKGDIAEGYSVSREKKESFPLTVTSAQKNPTAFYLCASSGGQGAYEQYFGPGTRLTVT.

The gene calls are TRBV7-2 and TRBJ1-1; D is ambiguous. V lost 5 bases and J lost 1, with 11 bases in between. Looked up from germline, CDR1 is SGHTA and CDR2 is FQGNSA. CDR3 length equals 14 residues. CDR3 DNA sequence: TGTGCCAGCAGCCAGTCTCAGGCGAACACTGAAGCTTTCTTT. Protein: CASSQSQANTEAFF.

The chain recombines TRBV5-6 with TRBJ1-1; D unresolved. CDR1 SGHDT and CDR2 YYEEEE come from the germline V gene. V was pared by 7 bases and J by 7 bases, with 20 bases between. CDR3 size: 14 residues. This chain's CDR3 is CASARGGSYYEAFF. The DNA of the CDR3 is TGTGCCAGCGCCCGAGGCGGCTCCTATTATGAAGCTTTCTTT.

The chain has TRBV7-2 and TRBJ1-2; TRBD1 matches 11 bases. CDR1 and CDR2 (germline): SGHTA, FQGNSA. This CDR3 contains 17 residues. Unmatched junction bases numbered 16, after V lost 6 bases and J lost 7 bases. The DNA for the CDR3 is TGTGCCAGCAGTTCAAAACCCTCTTGGGACAGGGGGGGTGGCTACACCTTC. This codes for CASSSKPSWDRGGGYTF.

The rearrangement joins TRBV5-4 to TRBJ2-1; a weak D match, TRBD2 (5 bases). Germline V lookup: CDR1 SGHNT, CDR2 YYREEE (reference sequence). V was shortened by 0 bases and J by 3 bases, with 13 bases between the two germline ends. The CDR3 is 16 residues long. The CDR3 spells CASSLVGGSIYNEQFF. CDR3 in DNA: TGTGCCAGCAGCTTGGTCGGAGGCTCCATCTACAATGAGCAGTTCTTC. The variable domain in full, with the rest retrieved from reference TRBV5-4 and TRBJ2-1, is ETGVTQSPTHLIKTRGQQVTLRCSSQSGHNTVSWYQQALGQGPQFIFQYYREEENGRGNFPPRFSGLQFPNYSSELNVNALELDDSALYLCASSLVGGSIYNEQFFGPGTRLTVL.

This rearrangement joins TRBV7-9 to TRBJ1-5; possible D gene TRBD1, 5 bases. Looked up from germline, CDR1 is SEHNR and CDR2 is FQNEAQ (reference sequence). This CDR3 spans 12 amino acids. V lost 5 bases and J lost 5, with 7 bases in between. The CDR3 is CASSPGDQPQHF. Written as DNA, the CDR3 is TGTGCCAGCAGCCCGGGGGATCAGCCCCAGCATTTT.

The count of this clone is one. This chain links TRBV5-6 with TRBJ2-7, with 11 bases identical to TRBD2. The J segment lost 5 bases and the V segment lost 0 bases, leaving 7 bases of the junction unmatched. This CDR3 has 16 residues. Per the germline V gene, CDR1 is SGHDT and CDR2 is YYEEEE. The chain's CDR3 is CASSLGLAGGSHEQYF. As DNA, the CDR3 is TGTGCCAGCAGCTTGGGCCTAGCGGGAGGCTCTCACGAGCAGTACTTC.

The chain links TRBV10-2 to TRBJ1-1, with a possible D match to TRBD1 (6 bases). Trimming removed 7 bases at V and 0 bases at J, with 12 bases between. CDR1 and CDR2 from the germline V gene are WSHSY and SAAADI. The CDR3 length is 14 residues. The CDR3 DNA reads TGCGCCAGCACTGGGGGGGCTGTGAACACTGAAGCTTTCTTT. It yields the protein CASTGGAVNTEAFF.

The CDR3: CASRDRAYEQYF. CDR3 sequence (DNA): TGTGCCAGCAGGGACAGGGCCTACGAGCAGTACTTC. The rearrangement uses TRBV28 and TRBJ2-7; TRBD1 matches at 8 bases. The V gene end was trimmed by 6 bases and the J gene end by 2 bases; junction bases not matched to a gene: 0. The CDR3 totals 12 residues. Germline lookup yields CDR1 MDHEN and CDR2 SYDVKM.

J is TRBJ2-7 and V is TRBV5-1; D remains ambiguous. This CDR3 is built from 15 residues. The V and J ends lost 0 bases and 2 bases respectively, with 12 bases between them. CDR1 SGHRS and CDR2 YFSETQ come from the germline V gene. The CDR3 sequence is CASSLAGSATYEQYF. As DNA, the CDR3 is TGCGCCAGCAGCTTGGCGGGTTCAGCCACCTACGAGCAGTACTTC.

The chain is built from TRBV2 and TRBJ1-1, with 7 bases lining up with TRBD1. V lost 5 bases and J lost 4; bases outside the gene matches: 7. The length of the CDR3 is 14 residues. CDR1 SNHLY and CDR2 FYNNEI come from the germline V gene. The CDR3 is CASSRQGSGTEAFF. CDR3 DNA: TGTGCCAGCAGTAGACAGGGAAGTGGCACTGAAGCTTTCTTT.

J is TRBJ2-5 and V is TRBV27; 7 bases line up with TRBD2. The V and J ends lost 6 bases and 4 bases, in that order; junction bases with no gene match: 14. Germline V gives CDR1 MNHEY, CDR2 SMNVEV (reference sequence). This CDR3 is built from 16 residues. CDR3 DNA: TGTGCCAGCAGGGAAATGACTAGCTGGGCGGGAGAGACCCAGTACTTC. Its translation is CASREMTSWAGETQYF.

The rearrangement links TRBV9 to TRBJ1-2; D is possibly TRBD1 (6 bases). Trimming left V 0 bases short and J 8 bases short, with 14 bases between. CDR1 is SGDLS, CDR2 YYNGEE, per germline. The CDR3 length is 14 residues. As DNA, the CDR3 is TGTGCCAGCAGCGTAGGTCAGGGGCAGGAAGGCTACACCTTC. This gives the protein CASSVGQGQEGYTF.

This chain links TRBV4-1 with TRBJ2-7; TRBD1 matches 8 bases. The CDR3 contains 15 residues. J lost 3 bases, V lost 1 base, and 5 bases had no gene match. CDR1 and CDR2 from the germline V gene are MGHRA and YSYEKL. This CDR3 is CASSQAETGVYEQYF. Written as DNA, the CDR3 is TGCGCCAGCAGCCAAGCCGAGACAGGGGTCTACGAGCAGTACTTC.

This clone has a handful of counts. The CDR3, as DNA: TGCGCCAGCAGTGAACTCCAGAACACCGGGGAGCTGTTTTTT. Its protein product is CASSELQNTGELFF. The chain links TRBV10-2 to TRBJ2-2; D not resolved. V gave up 3 bases and J gave up 1 base, with 6 bases separating them. Germline CDR1 is WSHSY and CDR2 is SAAADI. There are 14 residues in the CDR3.

The rearrangement joins TRBV6-1 to TRBJ2-1; D ambiguous. V lost 5 bases to trimming and J lost 7 bases, with 15 bases between them. The length of the CDR3 is 14 residues. The germline CDR1 and CDR2 sequences are MNHNS and SASEGT. In DNA, the CDR3 is TGTGCCAGCAGTTCGAATGGCCCCGGGAATGAGCAGTTCTTC. Amino acid sequence: CASSSNGPGNEQFF.

The chain couples TRBV28 to TRBJ2-7; possible D gene TRBD1, 5 bases. From germline, CDR1 is MDHEN and CDR2 SYDVKM. V was clipped by 6 bases and J by 6 bases, with 12 bases between them. CDR3 length equals 12 residues. The CDR3 is CASRAQGPEQYF. The CDR3 DNA follows: TGTGCCAGCAGGGCCCAGGGCCCCGAGCAGTACTTC.

The chain couples TRBV6-5 to TRBJ2-5, with TRBD1 identical over 8 bases. The V and J ends lost 5 bases and 4 bases, in that order; junction bases with no gene match: 9. Germline V gene data show CDR1 as MNHEY and CDR2 as SVGAGI. The CDR3 length is 15 residues. Here the CDR3 DNA reads TGTGCCAGCAGTCCTTCAGGGGGCGCCTTAGAGACCCAGTACTTC. Amino acid sequence: CASSPSGGALETQYF.

The V gene is TRBV5-1, the J gene TRBJ2-5; maybe TRBD1 (6 bases). V was clipped by 0 bases and J by 5 bases, with 14 bases between them. This CDR3 has 15 amino acids. The germline gives CDR1 SGHRS, CDR2 YFSETQ. CDR3 in DNA: TGCGCCAGCAGCTTGGTACAGGGAATAACGGAGACCCAGTACTTC. This gives the protein CASSLVQGITETQYF.

This clone was picked up a small number of times. The chain joins TRBV7-2 to TRBJ1-5; D remains ambiguous. Germline CDR1 SGHTA, CDR2 FQGNSA. The germline V and J ends were trimmed by 2 bases and 8 bases, with 7 bases remaining between them. The CDR3 runs to 12 residues. CDR3 sequence (DNA): TGTGCCAGCAGCTTATTGGCGGAGCCCCAGCATTTT. It is translated as CASSLLAEPQHF. Full variable domain (missing parts from reference TRBV7-2 and TRBJ1-5): GAGVSQSPSNKVTEKGKDVELRCDPISGHTALYWYRQSLGQGLEFLIYFQGNSAPDKSGLPSDRFSAERTGGSVSTLTIQRTQQEDSAVYLCASSLLAEPQHFGDGTRLSIL.

The chain recombines TRBV9 with TRBJ1-3; tentative D call: TRBD1 (6 bases). V dropped 7 bases and J dropped 6 bases, with 14 bases sitting between them. The CDR3 runs to 13 residues. Germline assignment: CDR1 SGDLS and CDR2 YYNGEE. The CDR3 loop reads CASRNRAENTIYF. Here the CDR3 DNA reads TGTGCCAGCCGAAACAGGGCTGAAAACACCATATATTTT. The variable domain in full, with the rest retrieved from reference TRBV9 and TRBJ1-3, is DSGVTQTPKHLITATGQRVTLRCSPRSGDLSVYWYQQSLDQGLQFLIQYYNGEERAKGNILERFSAQQFPDLHSELNLSSLELGDSALYFCASRNRAENTIYFGEGSWLTVV.

V is TRBV6-4 and J is TRBJ2-5; 8 bases agree with TRBD1. Germline CDR1 MRHNA, CDR2 SNTAGT. J gave up 5 bases and V 9 bases, and 8 bases lay outside the gene matches. The CDR3 loop spans 13 amino acids. CDR3 in DNA: TGTGCCAGTGACAGGGGTCGAGGCGAGACCCAGTACTTC. Protein sequence: CASDRGRGETQYF.

This chain connects TRBV2 to TRBJ1-2, with D possibly TRBD1 on 5 matching bases. Trimming took off 1 base at V and 0 bases at J, with 12 bases between the two ends. There are 16 residues in the CDR3. Germline V gene data show CDR1 as SNHLY and CDR2 as FYNNEI. The CDR3 coding sequence is TGTGCCAGCAGTGAAGTGGCAGGGTGGGCTAACTATGGCTACACCTTC. It yields the protein CASSEVAGWANYGYTF. Drawing the rest from reference TRBV2 and TRBJ1-2, the complete variable domain is EPEVTQTPSHQVTQMGQEVILRCVPISNHLYFYWYRQILGQKVEFLVSFYNNEISEKSEIFDDQFSVERPDGSNFTLKIRSTKLEDSAMYFCASSEVAGWANYGYTFGSGTRLTVV.